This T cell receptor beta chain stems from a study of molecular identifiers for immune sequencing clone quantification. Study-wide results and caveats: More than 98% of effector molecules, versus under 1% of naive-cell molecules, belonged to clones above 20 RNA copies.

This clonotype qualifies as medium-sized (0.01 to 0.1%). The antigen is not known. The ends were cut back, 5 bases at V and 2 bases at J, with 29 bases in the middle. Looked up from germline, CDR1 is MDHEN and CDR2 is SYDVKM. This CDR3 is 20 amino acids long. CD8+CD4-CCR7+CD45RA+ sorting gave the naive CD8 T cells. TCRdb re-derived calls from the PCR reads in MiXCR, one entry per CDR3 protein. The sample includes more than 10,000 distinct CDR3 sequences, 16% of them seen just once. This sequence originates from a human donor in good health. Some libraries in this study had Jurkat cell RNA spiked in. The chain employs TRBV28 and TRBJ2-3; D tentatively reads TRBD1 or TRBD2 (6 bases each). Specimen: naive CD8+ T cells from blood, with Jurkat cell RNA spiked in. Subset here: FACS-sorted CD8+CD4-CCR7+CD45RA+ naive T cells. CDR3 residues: CASSTNRASERQFFTDTQYF. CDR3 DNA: TGTGCCAGCAGTACCAACAGGGCTAGCGAACGCCAATTCTTCACAGATACGCAGTATTTT.